This T cell receptor beta chain came from a study of T cell responses to AZD1222 COVID-19 vaccine. Regarding this clone: The antigen is not known.

Profiled with immunoSEQ multiplex PCR; TCRdb holds only in-frame clones, not every one. The sample has more than 250,000 clones; 85% to 95% are singletons. Study observations and caveats: Donors in the cohort were predominantly white British and more often female, and clonal diversity was possibly underestimated.

This TCR came from an adult in good health. The sequencing here drew on peripheral blood, taken on day 0 of AZD1222 vaccination.

The CDR3 sequence is CASSSEGRGYYNEQFF. The CDR3 DNA is TGTGCCAGCAGCTCCGAGGGTAGGGGGTACTACAATGAGCAGTTCTTC. This chain links TRBV21-1 with TRBJ2-1; TRBD1, the table's D call, lacks a check against the DNA. TRBV21-1 is described as a pseudogene. The CDR3 contains 16 residues.